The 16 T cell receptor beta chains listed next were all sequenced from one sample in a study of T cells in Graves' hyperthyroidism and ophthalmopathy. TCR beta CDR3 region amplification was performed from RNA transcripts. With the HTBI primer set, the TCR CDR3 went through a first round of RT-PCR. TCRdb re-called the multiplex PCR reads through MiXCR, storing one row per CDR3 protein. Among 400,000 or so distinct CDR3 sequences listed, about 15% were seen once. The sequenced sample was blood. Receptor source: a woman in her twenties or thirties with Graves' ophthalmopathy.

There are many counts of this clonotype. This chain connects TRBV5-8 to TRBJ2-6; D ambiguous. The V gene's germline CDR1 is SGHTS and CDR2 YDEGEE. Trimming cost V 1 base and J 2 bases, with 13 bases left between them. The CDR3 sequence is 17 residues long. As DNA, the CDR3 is TGTGCCAGCAGCTTGTTAGGATCCGCAGCTGGGGCCAACGTCCTGACTTTC. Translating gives CASSLLGSAAGANVLTF.

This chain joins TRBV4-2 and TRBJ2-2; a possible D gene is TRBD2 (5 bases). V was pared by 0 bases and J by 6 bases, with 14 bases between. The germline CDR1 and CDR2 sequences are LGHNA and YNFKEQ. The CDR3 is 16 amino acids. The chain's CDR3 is CASSQELGSGPGELFF. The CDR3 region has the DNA TGTGCCAGCAGCCAAGAGCTAGGAAGCGGACCCGGGGAGCTGTTTTTT.

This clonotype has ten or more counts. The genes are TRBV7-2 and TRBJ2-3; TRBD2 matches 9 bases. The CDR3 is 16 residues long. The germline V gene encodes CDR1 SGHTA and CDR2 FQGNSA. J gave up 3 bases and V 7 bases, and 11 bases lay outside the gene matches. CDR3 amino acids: CASTLIWRGGTDTQYF. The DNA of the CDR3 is TGTGCCAGCACCCTAATCTGGCGGGGGGGGACAGATACGCAGTATTTT.

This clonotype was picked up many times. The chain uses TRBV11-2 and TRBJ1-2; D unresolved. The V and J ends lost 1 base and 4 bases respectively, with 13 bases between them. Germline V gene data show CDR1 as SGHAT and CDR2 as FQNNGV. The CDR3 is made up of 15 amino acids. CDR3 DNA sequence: TGTGCCAGCAGCTTAGGTTCCGGTAATATCTATGGCTACACCTTC. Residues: CASSLGSGNIYGYTF.

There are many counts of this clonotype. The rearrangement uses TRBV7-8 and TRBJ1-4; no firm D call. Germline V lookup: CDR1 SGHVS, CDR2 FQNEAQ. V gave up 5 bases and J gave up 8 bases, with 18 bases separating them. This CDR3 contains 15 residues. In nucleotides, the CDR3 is TGTGCCAGCAGCCAAGAAGAGGGCCTTAGGGAAAAACTGTTTTTT. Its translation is CASSQEEGLREKLFF.

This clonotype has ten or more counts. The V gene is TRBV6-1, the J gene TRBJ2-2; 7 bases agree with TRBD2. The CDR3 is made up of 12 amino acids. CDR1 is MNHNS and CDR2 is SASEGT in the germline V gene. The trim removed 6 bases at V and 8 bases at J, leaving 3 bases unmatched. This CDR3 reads CASSRGVGELFF. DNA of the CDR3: TGTGCCAGCAGCCGGGGGGTAGGGGAGCTGTTTTTT.

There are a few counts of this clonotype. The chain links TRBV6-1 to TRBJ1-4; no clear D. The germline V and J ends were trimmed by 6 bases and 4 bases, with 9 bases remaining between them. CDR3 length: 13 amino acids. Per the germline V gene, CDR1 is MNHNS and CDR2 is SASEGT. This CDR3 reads CASRWRVNEKLFF. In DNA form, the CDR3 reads TGTGCCAGCAGGTGGAGAGTTAATGAAAAACTGTTTTTT.

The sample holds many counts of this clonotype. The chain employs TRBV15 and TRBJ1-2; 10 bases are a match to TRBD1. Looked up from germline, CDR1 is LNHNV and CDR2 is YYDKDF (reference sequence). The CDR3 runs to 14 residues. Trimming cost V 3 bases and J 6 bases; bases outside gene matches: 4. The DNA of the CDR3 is TGTGCCACCAGCAGGGGACAGGGGATGGATGGCTACACCTTC. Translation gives CATSRGQGMDGYTF.

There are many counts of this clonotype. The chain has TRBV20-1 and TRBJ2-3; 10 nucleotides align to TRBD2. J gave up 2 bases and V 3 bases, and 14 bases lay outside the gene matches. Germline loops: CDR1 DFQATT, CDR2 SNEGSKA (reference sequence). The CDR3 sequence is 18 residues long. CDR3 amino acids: CSARPQGLLAGLTDTQYF. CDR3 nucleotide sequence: TGCAGTGCTAGGCCCCAGGGCCTACTAGCGGGACTCACAGATACGCAGTATTTT.

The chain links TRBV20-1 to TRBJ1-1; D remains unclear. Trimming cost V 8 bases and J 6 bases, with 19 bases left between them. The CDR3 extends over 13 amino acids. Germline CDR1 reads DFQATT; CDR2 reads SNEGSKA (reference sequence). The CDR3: CSTPSVHGAEAFF. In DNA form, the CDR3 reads TGCAGTACTCCTAGCGTCCATGGGGCTGAAGCTTTCTTT.

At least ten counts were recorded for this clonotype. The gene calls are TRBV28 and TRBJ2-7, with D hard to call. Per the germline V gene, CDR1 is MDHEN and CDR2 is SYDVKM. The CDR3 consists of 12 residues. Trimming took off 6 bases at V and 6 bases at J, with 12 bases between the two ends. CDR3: CASSLYRLEQYF. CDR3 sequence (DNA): TGTGCCAGCAGCCTATATAGGCTCGAGCAGTACTTC.

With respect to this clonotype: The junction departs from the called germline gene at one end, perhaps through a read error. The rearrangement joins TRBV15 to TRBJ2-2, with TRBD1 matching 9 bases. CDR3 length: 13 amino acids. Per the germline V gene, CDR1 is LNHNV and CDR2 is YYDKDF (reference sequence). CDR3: CATSRDRDREPFF. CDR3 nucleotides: TGTGCCACCAGCAGAGACCGGGACAGGGAGCCGTTTTTT.

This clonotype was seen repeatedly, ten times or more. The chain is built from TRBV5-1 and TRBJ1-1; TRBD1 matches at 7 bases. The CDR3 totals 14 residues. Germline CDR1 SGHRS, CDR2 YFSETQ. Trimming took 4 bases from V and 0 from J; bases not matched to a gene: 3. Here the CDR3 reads CASSRGTVNTEAFF. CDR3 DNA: TGCGCCAGCAGCCGGGGGACAGTGAACACTGAAGCTTTCTTT.

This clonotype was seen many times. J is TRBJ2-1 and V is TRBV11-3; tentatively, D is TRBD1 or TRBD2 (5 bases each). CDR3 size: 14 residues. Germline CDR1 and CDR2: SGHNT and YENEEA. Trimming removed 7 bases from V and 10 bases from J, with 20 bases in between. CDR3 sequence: CASTLDPGALEQFF. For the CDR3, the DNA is TGTGCCAGCACTCTCGATCCCGGGGCCTTAGAGCAGTTCTTC.

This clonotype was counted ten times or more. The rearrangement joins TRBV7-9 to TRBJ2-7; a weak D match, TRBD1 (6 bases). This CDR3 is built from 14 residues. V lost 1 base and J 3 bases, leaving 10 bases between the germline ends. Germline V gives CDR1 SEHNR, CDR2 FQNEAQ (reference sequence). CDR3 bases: TGTGCCAGCAGCTTAGAAGGGGGATACTACGAGCAGTACTTC. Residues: CASSLEGGYYEQYF.

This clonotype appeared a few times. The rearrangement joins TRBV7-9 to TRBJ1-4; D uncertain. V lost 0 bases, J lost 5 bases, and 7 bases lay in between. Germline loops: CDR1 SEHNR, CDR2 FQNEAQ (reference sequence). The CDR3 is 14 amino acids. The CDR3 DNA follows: TGTGCCAGCAGCTTAGCCCCGGGCAATGAAAAACTGTTTTTT. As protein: CASSLAPGNEKLFF. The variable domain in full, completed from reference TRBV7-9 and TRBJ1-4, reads DTGVSQNPRHKITKRGQNVTFRCDPISEHNRLYWYRQTLGQGPEFLTYFQNEAQLEKSRLLSDRFSAERPKGSFSTLEIQRTEQGDSAMYLCASSLAPGNEKLFFGSGTQLSVL.